This TCR beta chain stems from a study of T cells after posttransplantation cyclophosphamide. This table comes from immunoSEQ multiplex PCR, and its TCRdb copy is limited to in-frame clones, with some not included. The sample has approximately 15,000 clones; approximately 81% are singletons. Methotrexate plus calcineurin inhibitor accompanied controls' myeloablative marrow transplants; sampling was 1 year later. The CDR3 covers 15 residues. Trimming removed 6 bases at V and 0 bases at J, with 12 bases between. CDR1 is LGHNA, CDR2 YSLEER, per germline. The specimen comprised PBMCs, sampled roughly 460 days after allogeneic stem cell transplant with calcineurin inhibitor and methotrexate. The chain carries TRBV4-3 and TRBJ2-1, with D perhaps TRBD2 (6 bases). The clonotype comes from a male patient between 25 and 39 years old who received an allogeneic stem cell transplant from an unrelated donor, was CMV-positive, and had acute and chronic GVHD. Some T cells may have come from the graft donor. The CDR3 sequence: CASSPDGSSYNEQFF. In DNA, the CDR3 is TGCGCCAGCAGTCCCGACGGGAGCTCCTACAATGAGCAGTTCTTC.